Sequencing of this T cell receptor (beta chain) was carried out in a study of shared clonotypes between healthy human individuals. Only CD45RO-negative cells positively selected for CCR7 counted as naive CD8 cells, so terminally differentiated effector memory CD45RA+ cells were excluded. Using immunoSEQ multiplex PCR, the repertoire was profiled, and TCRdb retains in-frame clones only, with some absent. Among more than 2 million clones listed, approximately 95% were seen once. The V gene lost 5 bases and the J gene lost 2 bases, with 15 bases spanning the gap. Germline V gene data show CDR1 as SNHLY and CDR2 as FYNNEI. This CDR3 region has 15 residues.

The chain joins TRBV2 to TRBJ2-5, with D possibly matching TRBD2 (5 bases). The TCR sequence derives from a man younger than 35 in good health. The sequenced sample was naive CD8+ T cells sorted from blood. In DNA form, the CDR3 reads TGTGCCAGCAGTTTAGGCCAGGACTGGCAAGAGACCCAGTACTTC. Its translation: CASSLGQDWQETQYF.